This passage covers 31 T cell receptor beta chains from one sample sequenced in a study of vaccination and CD4 T cells after COVID-19. Cultured CD4+ T cells had their DNA profiled by the Oncomine TCR Beta short-read assay. One entry per CDR3 protein, called by TCRdb with MiXCR from the PCR reads. The sample carries around 10,000 distinct CDR3 sequences, roughly 60% recorded once. Treatment denoted: roughly 11-day PBMC culture with coronavirus spike peptide pools or control peptides (ViraFEST assay). Antigen specificity for these receptors is unknown. Sequenced: CD4+ T cells from blood, cultured in vitro. These receptors were collected from a human donor who had recovered from COVID-19.

Here the CDR3 DNA reads TGCAGTGCTGTGGACAGGGCGGGCACTGAAGCTTTCTTT. The encoded protein is CSAVDRAGTEAFF. V is TRBV20-1 and J is TRBJ1-1, with 8 bases matching TRBD1. The CDR3 is made up of 13 amino acids. The germline gives CDR1 DFQATT, CDR2 SNEGSKA (reference sequence). The V segment lost 5 bases and the J segment 4 bases; nucleotides outside the gene matches: 6.

CDR3 DNA: TGCGCCAGCAGCCCTGGACAGGGGCTTAATTCACCCCTCCACTTT. Encoded protein: CASSPGQGLNSPLHF. The gene calls are TRBV4-1 and TRBJ1-6; 9 bases are shared with TRBD1. The germline CDR1 and CDR2 sequences are MGHRA and YSYEKL. The CDR3 is 15 residues long. Trimming cost V 4 bases and J 6 bases; bases outside gene matches: 4.

As regards this clonotype: Its ends do not fully match the called genes, so a read error is possible. The rearrangement links TRBV2 to TRBJ2-2, with TRBD2 matching 8 bases. Germline V gene data show CDR1 as SNHLY and CDR2 as FYNNEI. The CDR3 contains 14 residues. CDR3: CASFSGVHTGELSF. CDR3 coding DNA: TGTGCCAGCTTTAGCGGGGTTCACACCGGGGAGCTGTCTTTT.

This clonotype is labeled as hyperexpanded (1% or more). The chain is built from TRBV7-9 and TRBJ1-2; D gene uncertain. The germline V gene has CDR1 SEHNR and CDR2 FQNEAQ (reference sequence). The CDR3 has 14 amino acids. V shed 1 base and J shed 2 bases, with 8 bases lying between them. CDR3 coding DNA: TGTGCCAGCAGCTTAGTTTCGGGGAACTATGGCTACACCTTC. Amino acids: CASSLVSGNYGYTF.

The rearrangement links TRBV28 to TRBJ1-3; D remains ambiguous. Germline CDR1 reads MDHEN; CDR2 reads SYDVKM. This CDR3 has 16 residues. V lost 5 bases to trimming and J lost 0 bases, with 14 bases between them. The CDR3 reads CASSNYSRYSGNTIYF. The CDR3 DNA follows: TGTGCCAGCAGTAATTACAGCAGATACTCTGGAAACACCATATATTTT.

The V and J genes are TRBV12-5 and TRBJ1-5; no clear D gene. This CDR3 spans 15 amino acids. V was shortened by 2 bases and J by 0 bases, with 8 bases between the two germline ends. Looked up from germline, CDR1 is LGHNT and CDR2 is FRNRAP. CDR3 in amino acids: CASGLFGDSNQPQHF. As DNA, the CDR3 is TGTGCTAGTGGTTTGTTCGGCGATAGCAATCAGCCCCAGCATTTT.

This clonotype was detected only once. The chain is built from TRBV6-2 or TRBV6-3 and TRBJ2-7, with D hard to call. Germline V gives CDR1 MNHEY, CDR2 SVGEGT. The ends were cut back, 7 bases at V and 5 bases at J, with 27 bases in the middle. The CDR3 totals 17 residues. The CDR3 DNA reads as TGTGCCAGCACATCCGGCAGGAATCTTCCTAGGGATCACGAGCAGTACTTC. Translated: CASTSGRNLPRDHEQYF.

The genes are TRBV20-1 and TRBJ1-3; D gene ambiguous. Germline CDR1 DFQATT, CDR2 SNEGSKA (reference sequence). This CDR3 region has 15 residues. V lost 6 bases and J lost 8, with 23 bases in between. The CDR3 here is CSAISPVSGSDTIYF. The CDR3 region has the DNA TGCAGTGCCATATCCCCCGTAAGTGGTTCGGACACCATATATTTT.

Here the CDR3 DNA reads TGCAGTGCTGATGAACGCATGCGGAACCTTTATGGCTACACCTTC. Translating it yields CSADERMRNLYGYTF. The chain combines TRBV20-1 with TRBJ1-2; D gene unclear. Germline lookup yields CDR1 DFQATT and CDR2 SNEGSKA (reference sequence). This CDR3 contains 15 residues. V gave up 5 bases and J gave up 5 bases, with 21 bases separating them.

This clonotype was seen more than once but under ten times. The gene calls are TRBV6-1 and TRBJ2-3, with D possibly being TRBD2 (6 bases). Germline V gene sequence: CDR1 MNHNS, CDR2 SASEGT. The CDR3 length is 13 residues. The V and J ends lost 6 bases and 6 bases respectively, with 13 bases between them. CDR3 nucleotides: TGTGCCAGCAGGGTTGGGGGGTCTGATACGCAGTATTTT. It codes for CASRVGGSDTQYF.

The chain recombines TRBV28 with TRBJ2-2; D is unclear. V dropped 2 bases and J dropped 2 bases, with 6 bases sitting between them. From germline, CDR1 is MDHEN and CDR2 SYDVKM. The length of the CDR3 is 14 residues. The CDR3 region is CASSLGLNTGELFF. The CDR3 DNA sequence: TGTGCCAGCAGTTTAGGCTTAAACACCGGGGAGCTGTTTTTT. The full variable domain, with the rest looked up from reference TRBV28 and TRBJ2-2, is DVKVTQSSRYLVKRTGEKVFLECVQDMDHENMFWYRQDPGLGLRLIYFSYDVKMKEKGDIPEGYSVSREKKERFSLILESASTNQTSMYLCASSLGLNTGELFFGEGSRLTVL.

The chain uses TRBV27 and TRBJ1-6, with D uncertain. CDR1 and CDR2 from the germline V gene are MNHEY and SMNVEV (reference sequence). Trimming cost V 7 bases and J 0 bases, with 7 bases left between them. This CDR3 has 14 residues. The CDR3 bases are TGTGCCAGCAAGTCTCACTCCTATAATTCACCCCTCCACTTT. This gives the protein CASKSHSYNSPLHF.

Only a few counts were recorded for this clonotype. CDR3 protein: CASSFPYTQETQYF. In DNA, the CDR3 is TGTGCCAGCAGCTTCCCCTACACCCAAGAGACCCAGTACTTC. The V call is TRBV7-6, the J call TRBJ2-5, with no clear D. Germline-derived CDR1 and CDR2 are SGHVS and FNYEAQ. V lost 3 bases to trimming and J lost 1 base, with 9 bases between them. There are 14 residues in the CDR3.

J is TRBJ2-3 and V is TRBV20-1; 16 bases align to TRBD2. This CDR3 contains 20 residues. Unmatched junction bases numbered 19, after V lost 5 bases and J lost 5 bases. The germline V gene encodes CDR1 DFQATT and CDR2 SNEGSKA (reference sequence). In nucleotides, the CDR3 is TGCAGTGCTGACGACCTACCGTTTCCGGGACTAGCGGGGGGGAGAGATACGCAGTATTTT. Translating it yields CSADDLPFPGLAGGRDTQYF.

The chain recombines TRBV5-4 with TRBJ2-3; 7 nucleotides match TRBD2. V lost 1 base to trimming and J lost 2 bases; unmatched junction nucleotides: 1. Germline V CDR1 and CDR2: SGHNT, YYREEE (reference sequence). The CDR3 covers 14 residues. The CDR3 loop reads CASSLRGDTDTQYF. The DNA of the CDR3 is TGTGCCAGCAGCTTGCGGGGGGACACAGATACGCAGTATTTT.

This clonotype has a handful of counts. The V call is TRBV7-2, the J call TRBJ2-5, with D possibly TRBD1 on 6 matching bases. Germline V gives CDR1 SGHTA, CDR2 FQGNSA. Trimming took off 1 base at V and 2 bases at J, with 8 bases between the two ends. The CDR3 has 14 amino acids. In DNA, the CDR3 is TGTGCCAGCAGCTTAGGAGGGGGACAAGAGACCCAGTACTTC. Translation gives CASSLGGGQETQYF. The full variable domain, with the rest looked up from reference TRBV7-2 and TRBJ2-5, is GAGVSQSPSNKVTEKGKDVELRCDPISGHTALYWYRQSLGQGLEFLIYFQGNSAPDKSGLPSDRFSAERTGGSVSTLTIQRTQQEDSAVYLCASSLGGGQETQYFGPGTRLLVL.

The chain employs TRBV12-3 or TRBV12-4 and TRBJ1-6; 8 nucleotides align to TRBD1. CDR3 length equals 13 residues. Germline trimming cut 6 bases from V and 10 bases from J; bases unmatched to any gene: 5. This chain's CDR3 is CASSSDRGSPLHF. The CDR3 nucleotides read TGTGCCAGCAGCTCTGACAGGGGATCACCCCTCCACTTT.

This chain connects TRBV10-3 to TRBJ1-1; D not resolved. Trimming removed 7 bases from V and 3 bases from J, with 9 bases in between. The CDR3 totals 12 residues. The germline gives CDR1 ENHRY, CDR2 SYGVKD. The DNA for the CDR3 is TGTGCCATCAAACAGCCGTACACTGAAGCTTTCTTT. This sequence encodes CAIKQPYTEAFF.

The CDR3 region is CASSAGTDTQYF. CDR3 in DNA: TGTGCCAGCTCGGCTGGCACAGATACGCAGTATTTT. The rearrangement uses TRBV2 and TRBJ2-3; D unresolved. Between the trimmed V and J ends, which lost 8 bases and 1 base, there was a span of 7 bases. The CDR3 spans 12 residues. Germline loops: CDR1 SNHLY, CDR2 FYNNEI.

The chain has TRBV2 and TRBJ1-3; no clear D. The CDR3 has 13 amino acids. Germline CDR1 and CDR2: SNHLY and FYNNEI. V shed 6 bases and J shed 4 bases, with 10 bases lying between them. CDR3 protein: CASRLTVGNTIYF. CDR3 DNA sequence: TGTGCCAGCAGGCTCACAGTCGGAAACACCATATATTTT.

The chain joins TRBV5-1 to TRBJ1-1; D is possibly TRBD1 (5 bases). Germline CDR1 reads SGHRS; CDR2 reads YFSETQ. The CDR3 totals 14 residues. The V gene lost 4 bases and the J gene lost 7 bases, with 17 bases spanning the gap. CDR3 DNA: TGCGCCAGCAGCATCCGGGACGGGGCCCATGAAGCTTTCTTT. Its protein is CASSIRDGAHEAFF.

The rearrangement joins TRBV7-2 to TRBJ1-1; D may be TRBD1 (5 bases). The CDR3 contains 15 residues. The germline V gene encodes CDR1 SGHTA and CDR2 FQGNSA. V was pared by 5 bases and J by 0 bases, with 13 bases between. As DNA, the CDR3 is TGTGCCAGCAGCATTGAGGGACTCATGAACACTGAAGCTTTCTTT. Its translation: CASSIEGLMNTEAFF.

The gene calls are TRBV7-2 and TRBJ1-2; weak D call: TRBD1 (5 bases). CDR3 length equals 14 residues. With 1 base removed from V and 4 bases from J, the gap between germline ends came to 10 bases. CDR1 SGHTA and CDR2 FQGNSA come from the germline V gene. The CDR3 region has the DNA TGTGCCAGCAGCTTAGGTGACAGCCTCTATGGCTACACCTTC. Translation: CASSLGDSLYGYTF.

This clonotype has only one observation. The J gene is TRBJ1-1, the V gene TRBV6-1; D perhaps matches TRBD1 (5 bases). Trimming took off 6 bases at V and 3 bases at J, with 11 bases between the two ends. Per the germline V gene, CDR1 is MNHNS and CDR2 is SASEGT. The CDR3 runs 13 residues. The CDR3 loop is CASSRRVDTEAFF. CDR3 nucleotides: TGTGCCAGCAGCCGCAGGGTGGACACTGAAGCTTTCTTT.

Only a few counts were recorded for this clonotype. The chain employs TRBV12-3 or TRBV12-4 and TRBJ1-2, with 10 bases matching TRBD1. After removal of 1 base from V and 9 bases from J, the junction contained 5 bases not matched to a gene. The CDR3 is 14 residues long. The CDR3 loop is CASSLGGQGMSYTF. Written as DNA, the CDR3 is TGTGCCAGCAGTTTAGGGGGACAGGGGATGAGCTACACCTTC.

This chain links TRBV6-4 with TRBJ1-5, with D maybe TRBD1 (5 bases). The CDR3 contains 13 residues. Trimming took 4 bases from V and 5 from J, leaving 9 bases between them. Germline CDR1 and CDR2: MRHNA and SNTAGT. In nucleotides, the CDR3 is TGTGCCAGCAGTGTGGAAGGGGATCAGCCCCAGCATTTT. Residues: CASSVEGDQPQHF.

The V call is TRBV6-1, the J call TRBJ1-1; 8 bases line up with TRBD1. Germline loops: CDR1 MNHNS, CDR2 SASEGT. With 7 bases clipped from V and 0 bases from J, the junction kept 4 bases outside the gene matches. The CDR3 contains 14 residues. The DNA for the CDR3 is TGTGCCAGCATGACAGGGGTCCTGAACACTGAAGCTTTCTTT. Translation: CASMTGVLNTEAFF.

V gene TRBV12-3 or TRBV12-4 combines with J gene TRBJ1-5; 8 bases are shared with TRBD1. The CDR3 loop spans 15 amino acids. V lost 5 bases and J lost 9; bases outside the gene matches: 12. This CDR3 reads CASSPGTGSGLPQHF. The CDR3, as DNA: TGTGCCAGCAGTCCGGGGACAGGCTCCGGTTTGCCCCAGCATTTT.

The chain is built from TRBV2 and TRBJ1-1; TRBD1 agrees at 8 bases. Germline CDR1 is SNHLY and CDR2 is FYNNEI. J lost 1 base, V lost 4 bases, and 11 bases had no gene match. The CDR3 contains 17 residues. For the CDR3, the DNA is TGTGCCAGCAGTGCCCAAAAGTGGGGGACAGGGAACACTGAAGCTTTCTTT. It translates to CASSAQKWGTGNTEAFF.

This chain uses TRBV11-3 with TRBJ2-1; D is possibly TRBD1 or TRBD2 (5 bases each). This CDR3 contains 15 residues. Between the trimmed V and J ends, which lost 5 bases and 3 bases, there was a span of 14 bases. Germline loops: CDR1 SGHNT, CDR2 YENEEA. The CDR3 region is CASSDRRDGYNEQFF. The CDR3 DNA sequence: TGTGCCAGCAGCGACCGCCGGGACGGCTACAATGAGCAGTTCTTC.

The chain links TRBV6-2 or TRBV6-3 to TRBJ2-1; the match to TRBD2 covers 12 bases. The CDR3 length is 15 residues. V shed 2 bases, J shed 9 bases, and the junction held 5 bases outside the gene matches. Germline V CDR1 and CDR2: MNHEY, SVGEGT. The CDR3: CASSYIGLAGSEQFF. For the CDR3, the DNA is TGTGCCAGCAGTTACATCGGACTAGCGGGGAGTGAGCAGTTCTTC.